These 28 T cell receptor beta chains originate from one sample sequenced in a study of shared clonotypes between healthy human individuals (dated by TCRdb to 2020 to 2021). Library creation used the immunoSEQ multiplex PCR assay. As stored in TCRdb, this immuneACCESS dataset retains in-frame rearrangements with V and J assigned. A fraction of the clones does not appear; measured against another copy, unresolved V genes explain less than half of the discrepancy, and the remainder lacks a known reason. A total of around 2.5 million clones appear in this sample, 93% of them only once. Approximately 0.36% of the sample rests with the top ten. The sequenced material came from naive CD4+ T cells from PBMCs. In the paper's terms, the cell subset or site label means: CD45RA+ positively selected. The receptors originated from a young man in good health. Some clones in this sample may be carry-over from other donors' samples.

The rearrangement uses TRBV6-1 and TRBJ1-3; D gene uncertain. The CDR3 extends over 16 amino acids. CDR1 is MNHNS and CDR2 is SASEGT in the germline V gene. V dropped 1 base and J dropped 0 bases, with 10 bases sitting between them. CDR3 sequence reads: CASSEVRQLSGNTIYF. CDR3 nucleotide sequence: TGTGCCAGCAGTGAAGTCCGGCAGCTCTCTGGAAACACCATATATTTT.

V gene TRBV4-1 combines with J gene TRBJ2-1; 8 bases map to TRBD1. This CDR3 comprises 15 residues. The trim removed 5 bases at V and 1 base at J, leaving 4 bases unmatched. Germline V gene sequence: CDR1 MGHRA, CDR2 YSYEKL. The CDR3 region has the DNA TGCGCCAGCAGCAATCAGGGGGCTTCCTACAATGAGCAGTTCTTC. Its translation is CASSNQGASYNEQFF.

A note on this clone: Other DNA sequences of this sample code for an identical CDR3. J is TRBJ2-7 and V is TRBV5-1; 8 positions match TRBD2. This CDR3 is 14 amino acids long. J gave up 2 bases and V 4 bases, and 5 bases lay outside the gene matches. The germline gives CDR1 SGHRS, CDR2 YFSETQ. The CDR3 sequence is CASSPSGGAYEQYF. In DNA, the CDR3 is TGCGCCAGCAGCCCATCGGGGGGGGCCTACGAGCAGTACTTC.

The rearrangement uses TRBV5-1 and TRBJ1-5; perhaps TRBD1 as D (5 bases). Looked up from germline, CDR1 is SGHRS and CDR2 is YFSETQ. There are 14 residues in the CDR3. The V end was cut by 0 bases, the J end by 7 bases, with 11 bases between. The DNA of the CDR3 is TGCGCCAGCAGCTTGGGGGTAGGGGAACAGCCCCAGCATTTT. It specifies CASSLGVGEQPQHF.

This rearrangement joins TRBV2 to TRBJ2-5, with 11 bases aligning to TRBD2. CDR1 and CDR2 (germline): SNHLY, FYNNEI. The CDR3 is 15 amino acids. V lost 7 bases, J lost 2 bases, and 6 bases stayed unmatched. The CDR3 nucleotides read TGTGCCAGCACCATGACTAGCGGGGAACAAGAGACCCAGTACTTC. Translating gives CASTMTSGEQETQYF.

The sample holds one count of this clone. The rearrangement links TRBV7-6 to TRBJ1-5; D is unresolved. V was pared by 1 base and J by 0 bases, with 7 bases between. Germline V gives CDR1 SGHVS, CDR2 FNYEAQ. There are 15 residues in the CDR3. CDR3 amino acids: CASSLGSHSNQPQHF. For the CDR3, the DNA is TGTGCCAGCAGCTTAGGGTCGCATAGCAATCAGCCCCAGCATTTT. Filled out from reference TRBV7-6 and TRBJ1-5, the complete variable domain reads GAGVSQSPRYKVTKRGQDVALRCDPISGHVSLYWYRQALGQGPEFLTYFNYEAQQDKSGLPNDRFSAERPEGSISTLTIQRTEQRDSAMYRCASSLGSHSNQPQHFGDGTRLSIL.

The rearrangement joins TRBV29-1 to TRBJ2-7; 13 positions match TRBD2. Trimming removed 7 bases from V and 0 bases from J; junction bases left unmatched: 15. Germline assignment: CDR1 SQVTM and CDR2 ANQGSEA. The CDR3 length is 18 residues. CDR3 loop: CSAARGLAGEGSSYEQYF. In DNA, the CDR3 is TGCAGCGCCGCCCGCGGACTAGCGGGAGAGGGGTCCTCCTACGAGCAGTACTTC.

The chain combines TRBV5-1 with TRBJ1-1, with a weak D call TRBD1 (5 bases). V dropped 3 bases and J dropped 0 bases, with 9 bases sitting between them. The CDR3 totals 14 residues. Looked up from germline, CDR1 is SGHRS and CDR2 is YFSETQ. The CDR3 DNA sequence: TGCGCCAGCAGCTCGGGACTCATGAACACTGAAGCTTTCTTT. It translates to CASSSGLMNTEAFF.

Notes on this clone: The junction departs from germline at one end; a sequencing error may be responsible. CDR3 nucleotides: TGTGCCACCAGTCTGACTTCAACAGGGCTGTGGGAGCAGTTCTTC. This encodes CATSLTSTGLWEQFF. This chain joins TRBV6-1 and TRBJ2-1, with a possible D match to TRBD1 (6 bases). From germline, CDR1 is MNHNS and CDR2 SASEGT. The CDR3 runs 15 residues.

V is TRBV28 and J is TRBJ2-2; tentative D call: TRBD1 (6 bases). Trimming took 4 bases from V and 2 from J, leaving 17 bases between them. The CDR3 has 17 amino acids. Germline V gene sequence: CDR1 MDHEN, CDR2 SYDVKM. CDR3 in amino acids: CASSSPGHPVNTGELFF. The CDR3 nucleotides read TGTGCCAGCAGTTCCCCGGGACACCCAGTCAACACCGGGGAGCTGTTTTTT.

This chain uses TRBV5-4 with TRBJ1-6; D perhaps matches TRBD1 (6 bases). CDR1 and CDR2 (germline): SGHNT, YYREEE (reference sequence). The CDR3 extends over 16 amino acids. Trimming took off 4 bases at V and 7 bases at J, with 18 bases between the two ends. CDR3 in DNA: TGTGCCAGCAGCCCAGGGACACGGCGTGAAAATTCACCCCTCCACTTT. As protein: CASSPGTRRENSPLHF.

This clone was observed a few times. This sample includes further DNA sequences coding for the same CDR3. The chain recombines TRBV9 with TRBJ2-7; D gene ambiguous. CDR3 length: 14 amino acids. The V end was cut by 0 bases, the J end by 0 bases, with 7 bases between. In germline, CDR1 is SGDLS, CDR2 YYNGEE. This chain's CDR3 is CASSVGGSSYEQYF. The DNA for the CDR3 is TGTGCCAGCAGCGTAGGCGGCAGCTCCTACGAGCAGTACTTC.

This clone was seen just once. This sequence joins TRBV6-1 and TRBJ2-4, with 8 bases identical to TRBD1. Germline CDR1 is MNHNS and CDR2 is SASEGT. The trim removed 2 bases at V and 8 bases at J, leaving 5 bases unmatched. The length of the CDR3 is 14 residues. The CDR3 DNA reads as TGTGCCAGCAGTGAATCACAGGGGGGATACATTCAGTACTTC. Its protein is CASSESQGGYIQYF.

The rearrangement links TRBV5-1 to TRBJ2-7, with a weak D call TRBD2 (5 bases). This CDR3 spans 16 amino acids. V was shortened by 4 bases and J by 3 bases, with 20 bases between the two germline ends. Germline V gene data show CDR1 as SGHRS and CDR2 as YFSETQ. The CDR3 bases are TGCGCCAGCAGCCGTACCCCGCTAGCAATAGACTACGAGCAGTACTTC. Protein: CASSRTPLAIDYEQYF.

The V call is TRBV18, the J call TRBJ2-7; possibly TRBD1 for D (6 bases). CDR3 size: 14 residues. CDR1 is KGHSH, CDR2 LQKENI, per germline. Trimming shortened V by 3 bases and J by 2 bases, and 11 bases separated the two germline ends. The CDR3: CASSPGTLAYEQYF. CDR3 in DNA: TGTGCCAGCTCACCCGGGACACTTGCCTACGAGCAGTACTTC.

This clone appeared once. The CDR3: CASRQGGEQFF. The DNA of the CDR3 is TGTGCCAGCAGACAGGGTGGAGAGCAGTTCTTC. The chain joins TRBV2 to TRBJ2-1; TRBD1 is a possible D gene (6 bases). The CDR3 loop spans 11 amino acids. V dropped 6 bases and J dropped 10 bases, with 10 bases sitting between them. Germline CDR1 is SNHLY and CDR2 is FYNNEI.

The chain employs TRBV18 and TRBJ2-3; possible D gene TRBD2, 6 bases. In germline, CDR1 is KGHSH, CDR2 LQKENI. V was shortened by 3 bases and J by 0 bases, with 13 bases between the two germline ends. The CDR3 runs 16 residues. The CDR3, as DNA: TGTGCCAGCTCACCTACCTTGGGGGGAAGCACAGATACGCAGTATTTT. Residues: CASSPTLGGSTDTQYF. Drawing the rest from reference TRBV18 and TRBJ2-3, the complete variable domain is NAGVMQNPRHLVRRRGQEARLRCSPMKGHSHVYWYRQLPEEGLKFMVYLQKENIIDESGMPKERFSAEFPKEGPSILRIQQVVRGDSAAYFCASSPTLGGSTDTQYFGPGTRLTVL.

V and J are TRBV28 and TRBJ1-2; TRBD1 might be the D (5 bases). The CDR3 has 14 amino acids. The V gene lost 5 bases and the J gene lost 8 bases, with 18 bases spanning the gap. Germline assignment: CDR1 MDHEN and CDR2 SYDVKM. The CDR3 DNA follows: TGTGCCAGCAGTCAAACCTCAGGGTCTCGCGGCTACACCTTC. Translation gives CASSQTSGSRGYTF.

The chain recombines TRBV5-1 with TRBJ2-7; D is undetermined. In germline, CDR1 is SGHRS, CDR2 YFSETQ. V was cut by 0 bases and J by 4 bases, with 8 bases left in between. The CDR3 spans 13 residues. This chain's CDR3 is CASSLDPLYEQYF. DNA of the CDR3: TGCGCCAGCAGCTTGGACCCGTTATACGAGCAGTACTTC.

The chain is built from TRBV6-1 and TRBJ1-5; D possibly corresponds to TRBD1 (5 bases). The V gene's germline CDR1 is MNHNS and CDR2 SASEGT. V shed 0 bases and J shed 5 bases, with 14 bases lying between them. The CDR3 has 16 residues. Here the CDR3 DNA reads TGTGCCAGCAGTGAAGCGGGTCGACGGGGCTATCAGCCCCAGCATTTT. Residues: CASSEAGRRGYQPQHF.

The chain combines TRBV6-5 with TRBJ1-3, with D hard to call. Per germline, CDR1 MNHEY and CDR2 SVGAGI. The CDR3 is 14 amino acids. V lost 6 bases and J lost 1, with 10 bases in between. The CDR3 DNA follows: TGTGCCAGCAGCCCAGCGGGTTCTGGAAACACCATATATTTT. Protein product: CASSPAGSGNTIYF.

V gene TRBV6-1 combines with J gene TRBJ1-2; D might be TRBD1 (5 bases). CDR3 length: 15 amino acids. Germline CDR1 reads MNHNS; CDR2 reads SASEGT. The V end lost 7 bases, the J end lost 5 bases, and 20 bases lay between the germline ends. CDR3 coding DNA: TGTGCCAGCACCACTGCGGAGGGGCGAGGGTATGGCTACACCTTC. This encodes CASTTAEGRGYGYTF.

The chain combines TRBV7-9 with TRBJ1-2; the D gene is possibly TRBD1 (5 bases). CDR3 size: 16 residues. Germline lookup yields CDR1 SEHNR and CDR2 FQNEAQ (reference sequence). Trimming shortened V by 6 bases and J by 2 bases, and 19 bases separated the two germline ends. CDR3 in amino acids: CASRFLIDRGNYGYTF. The DNA for the CDR3 is TGTGCCAGCAGGTTCTTGATCGATCGGGGGAACTATGGCTACACCTTC.

This clone was seen just once. This chain connects TRBV5-1 to TRBJ1-3; D not certain. V gave up 0 bases and J gave up 3 bases, with 7 bases separating them. The CDR3 covers 14 residues. Per the germline V gene, CDR1 is SGHRS and CDR2 is YFSETQ. CDR3 coding DNA: TGCGCCAGCAGCTTGGGAGTGAATGGAAACACCATATATTTT. It translates to CASSLGVNGNTIYF.

The gene calls are TRBV7-2 and TRBJ2-3, with 14 bases that match TRBD2. There are 17 residues in the CDR3. J was trimmed by 6 bases and V by 1 base; bases with no gene match: 6. Germline CDR1 and CDR2: SGHTA and FQGNSA. DNA of the CDR3: TGTGCCAGCAGCTTAGGGGGACTAGCGGGAGCGAGGGATACGCAGTATTTT. Amino acids: CASSLGGLAGARDTQYF.

The CDR3 coding sequence is TGCGCCAGCAGCTTGGGGGGTTACAACTATGGCTACACCTTC. Translating gives CASSLGGYNYGYTF. V is TRBV5-1 and J is TRBJ1-2; D unresolved. The CDR3 consists of 14 residues. Trimming removed 0 bases at V and 2 bases at J, with 8 bases between. CDR1 and CDR2 from the germline V gene are SGHRS and YFSETQ.

This clone has a single count. The chain uses TRBV6-5 and TRBJ1-4; no reliable D call. Trimming pared 8 bases from V and 7 bases from J, leaving 17 bases between. The CDR3 length is 14 residues. The germline CDR1 and CDR2 sequences are MNHEY and SVGAGI. The CDR3 reads CASRPPGEFEKLFF. Written as DNA, the CDR3 is TGTGCCAGCCGACCGCCCGGGGAATTTGAAAAACTGTTTTTT.

J is TRBJ2-5 and V is TRBV9; 9 nucleotides align to TRBD1. The DNA end lines up better with TRBJ2-7; the J call may be wrong. Germline V CDR1 and CDR2: SGDLS, YYNGEE. The CDR3 runs to 14 residues. The CDR3 region is CASNPGQGTYEQYF. The DNA of the CDR3 is TGTGCCAGCAACCCGGGACAGGGTACCTACGAGCAGTACTTC.